What follows are 4 T cell receptor beta chains derived from one specimen sequenced in a study of cytomegalovirus exposure and HLA in healthy donors (dated by TCRdb to between 2016 and 2019). The receptor library was made with the immunoSEQ multiplex PCR assay. The multiplex PCR relied on a mix of 60 forward primers for TCR Vbeta segments and 13 reverse primers for TCR Jbeta segments. TCRdb carries this immuneACCESS record with in-frame sequences only. Its versions omit some clonotypes, under half of them owing to an unresolved V gene in the studies checked, with the rest unexplained. This sample holds around 100,000 clones; roughly 78% were observed only once. The ten largest make up less than 5.5% of the sample. Material for sequencing was PBMCs. The receptor source for this set is a male donor in good health and CMV-seropositive.

The CDR3 spells CASSDGQREPDTQYF. CDR3 in DNA: TGTGCCAGCAGTGATGGTCAGCGGGAGCCAGATACGCAGTATTTT. The chain carries TRBV6-4 and TRBJ2-3; 8 bases line up with TRBD2. The CDR3 covers 15 residues. With 3 bases clipped from V and 4 bases from J, the junction kept 6 bases outside the gene matches. From germline, CDR1 is MRHNA and CDR2 SNTAGT.

V gene TRBV5-1 combines with J gene TRBJ2-3; 9 bases agree with TRBD2. This CDR3 spans 17 amino acids. V shed 0 bases and J 5 bases; nucleotides not matched to a gene: 10. Germline V gene lookup returns CDR1 SGHRS and CDR2 YFSETQ. The chain's CDR3 is CASSLEVAGVFGDTQYF. The CDR3 DNA reads as TGCGCCAGCAGCTTGGAGGTAGCGGGAGTTTTTGGAGATACGCAGTATTTT.

This clone was counted a few times. This chain joins TRBV6-1 and TRBJ1-6; tentatively, D is TRBD1 (5 bases). V gave up 0 bases and J gave up 8 bases, with 11 bases separating them. Germline CDR1 is MNHNS and CDR2 is SASEGT. The CDR3 extends over 15 amino acids. The CDR3 nucleotides read TGTGCCAGCAGTGAAGCCGGGGGATTCGATTCACCCCTCCACTTT. It yields the protein CASSEAGGFDSPLHF.

This chain links TRBV29-1 with TRBJ2-7; D might be TRBD2 (5 bases). Trimming removed 4 bases from V and 0 bases from J, with 10 bases in between. The CDR3 covers 13 residues. Germline CDR1 SQVTM, CDR2 ANQGSEA. The CDR3 nucleotides are TGCAGCGTTGGCACGGGGAGCTCCTACGAGCAGTACTTC. Its translation: CSVGTGSSYEQYF.